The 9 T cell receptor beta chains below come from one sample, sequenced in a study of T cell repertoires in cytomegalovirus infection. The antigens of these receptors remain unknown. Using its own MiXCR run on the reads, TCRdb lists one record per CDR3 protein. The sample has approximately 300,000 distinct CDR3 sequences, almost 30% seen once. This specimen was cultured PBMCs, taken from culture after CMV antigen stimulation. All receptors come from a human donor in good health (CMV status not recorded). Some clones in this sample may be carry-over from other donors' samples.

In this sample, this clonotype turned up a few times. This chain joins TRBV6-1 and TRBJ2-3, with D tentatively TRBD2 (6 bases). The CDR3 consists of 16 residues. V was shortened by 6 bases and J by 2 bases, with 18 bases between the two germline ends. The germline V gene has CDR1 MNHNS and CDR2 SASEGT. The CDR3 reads CASSPTIAVVTDTQYF. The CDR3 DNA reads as TGTGCCAGCAGCCCTACAATAGCGGTGGTCACAGATACGCAGTATTTT.

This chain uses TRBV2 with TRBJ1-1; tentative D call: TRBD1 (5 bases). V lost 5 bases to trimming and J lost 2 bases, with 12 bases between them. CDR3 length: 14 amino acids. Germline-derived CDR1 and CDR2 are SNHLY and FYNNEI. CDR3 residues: CASSPQGPNTEAFF. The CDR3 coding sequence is TGTGCCAGCAGTCCTCAGGGACCTAACACTGAAGCTTTCTTT.

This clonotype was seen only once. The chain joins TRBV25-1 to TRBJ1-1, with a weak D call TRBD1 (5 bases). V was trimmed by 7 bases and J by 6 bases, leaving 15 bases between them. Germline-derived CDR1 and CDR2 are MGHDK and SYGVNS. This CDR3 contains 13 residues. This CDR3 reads CASNQGGAAEAFF. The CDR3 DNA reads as TGTGCCAGCAACCAAGGAGGGGCGGCTGAAGCTTTCTTT.

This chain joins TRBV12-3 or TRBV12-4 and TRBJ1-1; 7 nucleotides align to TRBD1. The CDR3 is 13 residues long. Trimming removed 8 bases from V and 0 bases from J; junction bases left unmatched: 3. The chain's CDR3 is CASGGQLNTEAFF. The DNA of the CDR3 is TGTGCCAGCGGGGGACAGTTGAACACTGAAGCTTTCTTT.

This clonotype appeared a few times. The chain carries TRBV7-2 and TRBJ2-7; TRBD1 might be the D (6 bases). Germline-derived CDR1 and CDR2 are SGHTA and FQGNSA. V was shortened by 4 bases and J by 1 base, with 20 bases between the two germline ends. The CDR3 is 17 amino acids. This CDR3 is CASSSGFGDIRSYEQYF. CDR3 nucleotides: TGTGCCAGCAGCTCAGGCTTTGGGGACATAAGATCCTACGAGCAGTACTTC.

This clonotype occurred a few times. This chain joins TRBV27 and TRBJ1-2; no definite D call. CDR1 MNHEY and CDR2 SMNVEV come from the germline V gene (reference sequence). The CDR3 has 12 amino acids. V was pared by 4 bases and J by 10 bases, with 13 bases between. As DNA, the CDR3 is TGTGCCAGCAGTTCCCCTCGTGCGTACTACACCTTC. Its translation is CASSSPRAYYTF.

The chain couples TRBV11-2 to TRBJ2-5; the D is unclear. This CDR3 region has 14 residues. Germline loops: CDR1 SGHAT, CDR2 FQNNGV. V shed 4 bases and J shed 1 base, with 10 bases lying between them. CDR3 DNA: TGTGCCAGCAGCTCAGGACGTCCCCAAGAGACCCAGTACTTC. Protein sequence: CASSSGRPQETQYF.

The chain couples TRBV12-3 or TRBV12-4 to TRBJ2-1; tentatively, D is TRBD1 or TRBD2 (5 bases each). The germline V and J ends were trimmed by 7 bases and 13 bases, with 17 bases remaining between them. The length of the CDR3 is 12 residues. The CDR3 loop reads CASMEALTAQFF. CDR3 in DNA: TGTGCCAGCATGGAGGCGTTGACAGCCCAGTTCTTC.

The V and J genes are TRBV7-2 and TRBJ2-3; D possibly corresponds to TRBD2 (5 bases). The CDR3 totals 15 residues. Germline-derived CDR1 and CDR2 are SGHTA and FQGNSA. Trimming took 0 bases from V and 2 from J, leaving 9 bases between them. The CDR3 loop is CASSLAAGYTDTQYF. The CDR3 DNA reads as TGTGCCAGCAGCTTAGCTGCGGGTTACACAGATACGCAGTATTTT.